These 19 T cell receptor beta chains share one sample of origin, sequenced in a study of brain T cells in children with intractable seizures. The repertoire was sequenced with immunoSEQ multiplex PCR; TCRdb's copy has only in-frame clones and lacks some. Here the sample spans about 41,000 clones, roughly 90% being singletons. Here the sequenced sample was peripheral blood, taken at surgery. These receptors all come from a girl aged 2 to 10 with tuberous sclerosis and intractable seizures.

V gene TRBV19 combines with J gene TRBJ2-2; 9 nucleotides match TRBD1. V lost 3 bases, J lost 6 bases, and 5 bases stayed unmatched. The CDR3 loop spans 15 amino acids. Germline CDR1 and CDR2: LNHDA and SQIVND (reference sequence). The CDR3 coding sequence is TGTGCCAGTAGTATCAAGGACAGGGGCCCCGGGGAGCTGTTTTTT. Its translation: CASSIKDRGPGELFF.

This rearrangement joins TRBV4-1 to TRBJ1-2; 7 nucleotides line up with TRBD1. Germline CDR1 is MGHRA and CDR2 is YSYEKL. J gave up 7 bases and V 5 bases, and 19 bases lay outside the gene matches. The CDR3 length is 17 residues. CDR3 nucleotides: TGCGCCAGCAGCTTAACGGAGAGGGAGGGGGCGAGGATTGGCTACACCTTC. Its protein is CASSLTEREGARIGYTF.

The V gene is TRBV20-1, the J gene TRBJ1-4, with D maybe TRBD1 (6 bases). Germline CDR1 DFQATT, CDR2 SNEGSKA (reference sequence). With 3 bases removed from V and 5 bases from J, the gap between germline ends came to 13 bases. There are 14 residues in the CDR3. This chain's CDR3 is CSASAGTKNEKLFF. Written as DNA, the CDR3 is TGCAGTGCTAGTGCCGGGACAAAAAATGAAAAACTGTTTTTT.

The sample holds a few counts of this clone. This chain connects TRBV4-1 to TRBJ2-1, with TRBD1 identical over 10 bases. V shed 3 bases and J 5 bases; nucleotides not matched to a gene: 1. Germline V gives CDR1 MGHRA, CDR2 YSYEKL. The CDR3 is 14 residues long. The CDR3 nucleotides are TGCGCCAGCAGCCACGGGACAGGGGACAATGAGCAGTTCTTC. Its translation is CASSHGTGDNEQFF.

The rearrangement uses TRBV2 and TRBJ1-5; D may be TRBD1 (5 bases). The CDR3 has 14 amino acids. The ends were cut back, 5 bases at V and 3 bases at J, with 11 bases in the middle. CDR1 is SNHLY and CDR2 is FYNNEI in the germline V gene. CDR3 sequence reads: CASSREGNNQPQHF. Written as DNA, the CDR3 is TGTGCCAGCAGTCGGGAGGGGAACAATCAGCCCCAGCATTTT.

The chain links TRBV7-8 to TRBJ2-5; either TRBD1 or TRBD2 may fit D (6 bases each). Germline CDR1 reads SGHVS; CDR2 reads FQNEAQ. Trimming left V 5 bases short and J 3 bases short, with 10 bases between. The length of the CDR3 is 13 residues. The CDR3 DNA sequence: TGTGCCAGCAGCCCGAGGGGGGAAGAGACCCAGTACTTC. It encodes CASSPRGEETQYF.

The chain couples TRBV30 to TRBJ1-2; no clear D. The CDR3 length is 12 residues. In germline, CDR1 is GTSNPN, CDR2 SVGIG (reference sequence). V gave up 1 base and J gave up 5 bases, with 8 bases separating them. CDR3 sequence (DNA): TGTGCCTGGAGTGCCCGGGCTTATGGCTACACCTTC. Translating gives CAWSARAYGYTF.

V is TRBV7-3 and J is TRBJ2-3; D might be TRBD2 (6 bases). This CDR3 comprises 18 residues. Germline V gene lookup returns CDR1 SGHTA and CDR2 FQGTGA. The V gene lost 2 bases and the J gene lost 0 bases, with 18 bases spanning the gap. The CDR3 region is CASSLPEGIAASTDTQYF. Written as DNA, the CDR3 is TGTGCCAGCAGCTTACCCGAGGGGATAGCGGCTAGCACAGATACGCAGTATTTT.

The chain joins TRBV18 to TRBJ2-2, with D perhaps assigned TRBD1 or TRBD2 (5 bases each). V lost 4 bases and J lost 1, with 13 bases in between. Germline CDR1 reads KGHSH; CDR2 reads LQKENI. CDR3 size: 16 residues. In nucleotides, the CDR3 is TGTGCCAGCTCACTCTCCGGGACCCAGAACACCGGGGAGCTGTTTTTT. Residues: CASSLSGTQNTGELFF.

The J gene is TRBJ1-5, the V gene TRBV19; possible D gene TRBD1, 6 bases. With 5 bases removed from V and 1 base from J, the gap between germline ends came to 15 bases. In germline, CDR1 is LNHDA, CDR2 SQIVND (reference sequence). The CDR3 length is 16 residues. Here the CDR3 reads CASSPGAMWSNQPQHF. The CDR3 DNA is TGTGCCAGTAGTCCAGGGGCGATGTGGAGCAATCAGCCCCAGCATTTT.

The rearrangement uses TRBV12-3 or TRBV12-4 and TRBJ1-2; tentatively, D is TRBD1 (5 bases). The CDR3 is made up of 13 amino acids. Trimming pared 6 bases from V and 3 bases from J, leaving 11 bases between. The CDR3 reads CASSLQGDYGYTF. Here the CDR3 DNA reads TGTGCCAGCAGCCTTCAGGGCGACTATGGCTACACCTTC.

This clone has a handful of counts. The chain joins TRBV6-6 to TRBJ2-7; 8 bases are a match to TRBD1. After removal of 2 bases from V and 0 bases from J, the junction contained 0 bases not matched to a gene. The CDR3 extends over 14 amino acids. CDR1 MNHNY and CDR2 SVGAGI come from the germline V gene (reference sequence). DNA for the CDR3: TGTGCCAGCAGTTACACAGGGGGCTCCTACGAGCAGTACGTC. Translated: CASSYTGGSYEQYV.

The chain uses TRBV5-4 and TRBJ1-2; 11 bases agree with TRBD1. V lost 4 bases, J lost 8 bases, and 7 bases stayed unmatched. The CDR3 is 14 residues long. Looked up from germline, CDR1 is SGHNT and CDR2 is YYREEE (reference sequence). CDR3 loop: CASSMDRGREGYTF. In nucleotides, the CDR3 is TGTGCCAGCAGCATGGACAGGGGGCGGGAGGGCTACACCTTC.

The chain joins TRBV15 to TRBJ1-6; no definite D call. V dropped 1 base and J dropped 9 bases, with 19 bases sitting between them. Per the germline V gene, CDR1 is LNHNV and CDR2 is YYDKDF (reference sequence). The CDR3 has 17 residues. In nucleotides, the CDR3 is TGTGCCACCAGCAGAGCCCACCCTCTGGGGTTCGGTTCACCCCTCCACTTT. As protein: CATSRAHPLGFGSPLHF. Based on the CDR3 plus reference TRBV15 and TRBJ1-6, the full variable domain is DAMVIQNPRYQVTQFGKPVTLSCSQTLNHNVMYWYQQKSSQAPKLLFHYYDKDFNNEADTPDNFQSRRPNTSFCFLDIRSPGLGDTAMYLCATSRAHPLGFGSPLHFGNGTRLTVT.

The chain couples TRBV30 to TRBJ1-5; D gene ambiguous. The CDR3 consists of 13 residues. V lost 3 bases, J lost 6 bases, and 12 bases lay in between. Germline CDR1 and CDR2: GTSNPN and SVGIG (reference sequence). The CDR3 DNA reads TGTGCCTGGAGCGCGGGGTCCGGTCAGCCCCAGCATTTT. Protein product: CAWSAGSGQPQHF.

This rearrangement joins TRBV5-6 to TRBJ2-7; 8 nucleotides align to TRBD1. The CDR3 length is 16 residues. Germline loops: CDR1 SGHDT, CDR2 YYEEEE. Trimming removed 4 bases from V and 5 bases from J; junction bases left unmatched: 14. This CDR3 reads CASSKAGTGKGDEQYF. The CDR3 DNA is TGTGCCAGCAGCAAAGCCGGGACAGGCAAAGGAGACGAGCAGTACTTC.

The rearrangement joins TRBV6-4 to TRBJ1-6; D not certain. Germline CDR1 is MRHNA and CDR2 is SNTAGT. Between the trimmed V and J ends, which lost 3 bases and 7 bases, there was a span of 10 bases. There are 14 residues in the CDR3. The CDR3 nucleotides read TGTGCCAGCAGTGAATTTAGTGGGAATTCACCCCTCCACTTT. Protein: CASSEFSGNSPLHF.

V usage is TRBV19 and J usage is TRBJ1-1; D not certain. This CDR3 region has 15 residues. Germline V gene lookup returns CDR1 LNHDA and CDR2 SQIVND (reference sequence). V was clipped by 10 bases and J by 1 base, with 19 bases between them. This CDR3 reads CAIRNPDIENTEAFF. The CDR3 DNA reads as TGTGCCATTCGAAACCCCGACATCGAGAACACTGAAGCTTTCTTT. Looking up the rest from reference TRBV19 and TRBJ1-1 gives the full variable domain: DGGITQSPKYLFRKEGQNVTLSCEQNLNHDAMYWYRQDPGQGLRLIYYSQIVNDFQKGDIAEGYSVSREKKESFPLTVTSAQKNPTAFYLCAIRNPDIENTEAFFGQGTRLTVV.

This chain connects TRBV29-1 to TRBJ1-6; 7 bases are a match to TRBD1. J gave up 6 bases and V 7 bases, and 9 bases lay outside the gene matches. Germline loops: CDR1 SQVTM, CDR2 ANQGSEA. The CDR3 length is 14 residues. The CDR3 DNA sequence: TGCAGCGCACGGAAGGGACAGCCTAATTCACCCCTCCACTTT. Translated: CSARKGQPNSPLHF.